Below are 27 T cell receptor beta chains sequenced from a single sample in a study of shared clonotypes between healthy human individuals. Libraries were prepared by immunoSEQ multiplex PCR; TCRdb keeps only in-frame clonotypes and omits some of them. Seen here are 2 million to 2.5 million clones, 90% to 95% observed once, and the top ten hold 0.35% to 0.45%. Sequencing was performed on naive CD4+ T cells from PBMCs. Subset in this sample: CD45RA+ positively selected. All receptors come from a man younger than 30 in good health. Some clones in this sample may be carry-over from other donors' samples.

The V and J genes are TRBV5-6 and TRBJ2-1; 12 nucleotides line up with TRBD2. The CDR3 extends over 17 amino acids. J was trimmed by 5 bases and V by 4 bases; bases with no gene match: 10. Germline CDR1 SGHDT, CDR2 YYEEEE. The CDR3 nucleotides are TGTGCCAGCAGCGTAGATATTTGGACTAGCGGGAACAATGAGCAGTTCTTC. Translation: CASSVDIWTSGNNEQFF.

The genes are TRBV18 and TRBJ2-7; TRBD1 or TRBD2 may be the D gene (5 bases each). Between the trimmed V and J ends, which lost 5 bases and 3 bases, there was a span of 14 bases. Germline V gene data show CDR1 as KGHSH and CDR2 as LQKENI. The CDR3 length is 14 residues. The CDR3: CASSSEGLSYEQYF. CDR3 bases: TGTGCCAGCTCAAGCGAGGGGTTAAGCTACGAGCAGTACTTC.

This clone was seen a handful of times. J is TRBJ1-3 and V is TRBV10-3; 8 bases match TRBD1. Trimming took 6 bases from V and 0 from J; bases not matched to a gene: 7. The CDR3 totals 16 residues. Per germline, CDR1 ENHRY and CDR2 SYGVKD. The CDR3 DNA sequence: TGTGCCATCAGCGTGGGACAGGCGCTCTCTGGAAACACCATATATTTT. Protein: CAISVGQALSGNTIYF.

The CDR3 protein is CASSSNSWDSYEQYF. CDR3 DNA sequence: TGTGCCAGCAGCTCAAATTCGTGGGACTCCTACGAGCAGTACTTC. V and J are TRBV7-9 and TRBJ2-7; D gene ambiguous. The V and J ends lost 4 bases and 0 bases respectively, with 13 bases between them. There are 15 residues in the CDR3. Per the germline V gene, CDR1 is SEHNR and CDR2 is FQNEAQ (reference sequence).

The gene calls are TRBV2 and TRBJ2-3; D may be TRBD1 (6 bases). Germline loops: CDR1 SNHLY, CDR2 FYNNEI. The CDR3 covers 14 residues. Trimming shortened V by 6 bases and J by 5 bases, and 15 bases separated the two germline ends. The CDR3, as DNA: TGTGCCAGCAGGTGGGACATAGATGTAGATACGCAGTATTTT. It is translated as CASRWDIDVDTQYF. Filled out from reference TRBV2 and TRBJ2-3, the complete variable domain reads EPEVTQTPSHQVTQMGQEVILRCVPISNHLYFYWYRQILGQKVEFLVSFYNNEISEKSEIFDDQFSVERPDGSNFTLKIRSTKLEDSAMYFCASRWDIDVDTQYFGPGTRLTVL.

This chain joins TRBV7-9 and TRBJ2-5, with 7 positions matching TRBD1. Germline assignment: CDR1 SEHNR and CDR2 FQNEAQ (reference sequence). The V segment lost 5 bases and the J segment 1 base; nucleotides outside the gene matches: 4. The CDR3 is 14 residues long. The CDR3, as DNA: TGTGCCAGCAGCCCCCGGGACAGCCAAGAGACCCAGTACTTC. Translation gives CASSPRDSQETQYF.

For this clone: The identical CDR3 is also encoded by other nucleotide sequences in the sample. The chain has TRBV27 and TRBJ1-2, with D perhaps TRBD1 (5 bases). The ends were cut back, 2 bases at V and 1 base at J, with 5 bases in the middle. CDR1 is MNHEY, CDR2 SMNVEV, per germline (reference sequence). The CDR3 has 13 residues. CDR3 coding DNA: TGTGCCAGCAGTTTAAGGGGTAACTATGGCTACACCTTC. Translated: CASSLRGNYGYTF.

The J gene is TRBJ2-2, the V gene TRBV15; no definite D call. This CDR3 is built from 14 residues. Germline V gene data show CDR1 as LNHNV and CDR2 as YYDKDF (reference sequence). V lost 7 bases, J lost 2 bases, and 11 bases lay in between. The CDR3 nucleotides are TGTGCCACCACCGCTCAGGTTAACACCGGGGAGCTGTTTTTT. The encoded protein is CATTAQVNTGELFF.

The genes are TRBV1 and TRBJ2-2. TRBV1 is annotated as a pseudogene. The CDR3 totals 16 residues. Here the CDR3 DNA reads TGCACCAGCAGCCAAGAAGGCTACGTGATCACCGGGGAGCTGTTTTTT. Encoded protein: CTSSQEGYVITGELFF.

In this sample, this clone turned up once. The CDR3: CASSDPRTRAQPQHF. The CDR3 coding sequence is TGTGCCAGCAGTGACCCGAGGACACGGGCCCAGCCCCAGCATTTT. The chain recombines TRBV2 with TRBJ1-5; D is possibly TRBD1 (5 bases). The germline CDR1 and CDR2 sequences are SNHLY and FYNNEI. V shed 3 bases and J shed 7 bases, with 16 bases lying between them. This CDR3 spans 15 amino acids.

This chain joins TRBV7-3 and TRBJ2-1; 7 bases match TRBD2. From germline, CDR1 is SGHTA and CDR2 FQGTGA. J gave up 8 bases and V 4 bases, and 11 bases lay outside the gene matches. This CDR3 has 15 residues. CDR3 bases: TGTGCCAGCAGCTCCCAAAGCGGGATGGGCGATGAGCAGTTCTTC. It specifies CASSSQSGMGDEQFF. Full variable domain (remainder filled in from reference TRBV7-3 and TRBJ2-1): GAGVSQTPSNKVTEKGKYVELRCDPISGHTALYWYRQSLGQGPEFLIYFQGTGAADDSGLPNDRFFAVRPEGSVSTLKIQRTERGDSAVYLCASSSQSGMGDEQFFGPGTRLTVL.

V is TRBV5-1 and J is TRBJ2-2; the match to TRBD2 covers 7 bases. V was pared by 5 bases and J by 1 base, with 11 bases of the junction left unmatched. The CDR3 totals 17 residues. CDR1 is SGHRS, CDR2 YFSETQ, per germline. In nucleotides, the CDR3 is TGCGCCAGCAGTTTGCGGGGAGGGGCGGAGAACACCGGGGAGCTGTTTTTT. Amino acids: CASSLRGGAENTGELFF.

This rearrangement joins TRBV27 to TRBJ1-3, with D maybe TRBD1 (5 bases). V lost 0 bases, J lost 1 base, and 10 bases lay in between. CDR1 and CDR2 from the germline V gene are MNHEY and SMNVEV (reference sequence). The CDR3 is 16 residues long. CDR3 region: CASSLSRGSSGNTIYF. CDR3 bases: TGTGCCAGCAGTTTATCGCGGGGGTCATCTGGAAACACCATATATTTT.

V and J are TRBV29-1 and TRBJ1-2, with D maybe TRBD1 (5 bases). Germline V gene sequence: CDR1 SQVTM, CDR2 ANQGSEA. V was clipped by 7 bases and J by 5 bases, with 20 bases between them. The length of the CDR3 is 14 residues. This chain's CDR3 is CSALPTGLWYGYTF. The CDR3 DNA reads as TGCAGCGCTTTACCCACGGGGCTATGGTATGGCTACACCTTC. The full variable domain, its missing parts supplied by reference TRBV29-1 and TRBJ1-2, is SAVISQKPSRDICQRGTSLTIQCQVDSQVTMMFWYRQQPGQSLTLIATANQGSEATYESGFVIDKFPISRPNLTFSTLTVSNMSPEDSSIYLCSALPTGLWYGYTFGSGTRLTVV.

This clone was detected only once. The J gene is TRBJ2-5, the V gene TRBV5-1; possible D gene TRBD2, 6 bases. The CDR3 has 14 residues. Trimming pared 7 bases from V and 4 bases from J, leaving 17 bases between. Germline CDR1 SGHRS, CDR2 YFSETQ. CDR3: CASSEGGVLETQYF. The CDR3 bases are TGCGCCAGCTCCGAGGGAGGAGTCCTAGAGACCCAGTACTTC.

The chain joins TRBV10-3 to TRBJ1-2, with D perhaps TRBD1 (5 bases). CDR3 length equals 12 residues. Germline values: CDR1 ENHRY, CDR2 SYGVKD. V lost 5 bases and J lost 8, with 12 bases in between. The DNA of the CDR3 is TGTGCCATCAGTTGGGACCGAGGGGGCTACACCTTC. Amino acid sequence: CAISWDRGGYTF.

This rearrangement joins TRBV20-1 to TRBJ2-4, with D tentatively TRBD2 (6 bases). From germline, CDR1 is DFQATT and CDR2 SNEGSKA (reference sequence). V dropped 4 bases and J dropped 13 bases, with 14 bases sitting between them. The CDR3 spans 11 residues. CDR3 region: CSATVWGVQYF. The CDR3 DNA follows: TGCAGTGCTACCGTCTGGGGGGTCCAGTACTTC.

The chain recombines TRBV9 with TRBJ2-3, with a weak D call TRBD2 (5 bases). Trimming shortened V by 6 bases and J by 0 bases, and 11 bases separated the two germline ends. CDR1 is SGDLS and CDR2 is YYNGEE in the germline V gene. CDR3 length equals 14 residues. CDR3 nucleotides: TGTGCCAGCACGCTTCTAGCCAGCACAGATACGCAGTATTTT. This translates into CASTLLASTDTQYF.

This chain links TRBV7-3 with TRBJ2-1; 13 nucleotides match TRBD2. This CDR3 has 16 residues. V lost 4 bases to trimming and J lost 6 bases; unmatched junction nucleotides: 6. Germline V gives CDR1 SGHTA, CDR2 FQGTGA. Here the CDR3 DNA reads TGTGCCAGCAGCTCTATGGGACTAGCGGGGTTCAATGAGCAGTTCTTC. It is translated as CASSSMGLAGFNEQFF. Full variable domain (rest looked up from reference TRBV7-3 and TRBJ2-1): GAGVSQTPSNKVTEKGKYVELRCDPISGHTALYWYRQSLGQGPEFLIYFQGTGAADDSGLPNDRFFAVRPEGSVSTLKIQRTERGDSAVYLCASSSMGLAGFNEQFFGPGTRLTVL.

V is TRBV9 and J is TRBJ1-3, with no clear D. This CDR3 is built from 20 residues. From germline, CDR1 is SGDLS and CDR2 YYNGEE. Trimming shortened V by 0 bases and J by 0 bases, and 22 bases separated the two germline ends. CDR3 loop: CASSVASGPGNSLSGNTIYF. CDR3 DNA sequence: TGTGCCAGCAGCGTAGCTTCCGGCCCCGGTAACTCTCTCTCTGGAAACACCATATATTTT.

The chain links TRBV10-3 to TRBJ1-4; D perhaps matches TRBD1 (5 bases). Between the trimmed V and J ends, which lost 4 bases and 3 bases, there was a span of 6 bases. The CDR3 loop spans 13 amino acids. Germline CDR1 reads ENHRY; CDR2 reads SYGVKD. CDR3 nucleotide sequence: TGTGCCATCAGTGGCAGGGCTAATGAAAAACTGTTTTTT. This translates into CAISGRANEKLFF.

This rearrangement joins TRBV28 to TRBJ2-7; weak D call: TRBD2 (6 bases). Germline V lookup: CDR1 MDHEN, CDR2 SYDVKM. This CDR3 contains 13 residues. Deletions cut 7 bases from V and 9 bases from J, with 19 bases between. The CDR3 DNA is TGTGCCAGCACTCCCGGGAGAACCCTTCGGCAGTACTTC. As protein: CASTPGRTLRQYF. Full variable domain (rest looked up from reference TRBV28 and TRBJ2-7): DVKVTQSSRYLVKRTGEKVFLECVQDMDHENMFWYRQDPGLGLRLIYFSYDVKMKEKGDIPEGYSVSREKKERFSLILESASTNQTSMYLCASTPGRTLRQYFGPGTRLTVT.

The rearrangement uses TRBV6-1 and TRBJ2-1; D ambiguous. Germline loops: CDR1 MNHNS, CDR2 SASEGT. This CDR3 has 11 amino acids. The germline V and J ends were trimmed by 5 bases and 12 bases, with 11 bases remaining between them. CDR3 loop: CASSSGLLQFF. Written as DNA, the CDR3 is TGTGCCAGCAGTTCCGGGTTGCTGCAGTTCTTC.

V usage is TRBV28 and J usage is TRBJ1-1; TRBD1 aligns across 7 bases. Germline CDR1 is MDHEN and CDR2 is SYDVKM. Germline trimming cut 6 bases from V and 7 bases from J; bases unmatched to any gene: 26. The CDR3 is 19 residues long. The CDR3 DNA reads as TGTGCCAGCAGCTACAGGGGTGCCTGGGAGATTCTCTCGGGGCTTGAAGCTTTCTTT. Amino acids: CASSYRGAWEILSGLEAFF.

This chain connects TRBV28 to TRBJ1-5; no reliable D call. CDR3 length equals 16 residues. V lost 2 bases and J 7 bases, leaving 18 bases between the germline ends. Germline CDR1 and CDR2: MDHEN and SYDVKM. The CDR3 sequence is CASSLIGRRPNQPQHF. The CDR3 DNA sequence: TGTGCCAGCAGTTTAATAGGGCGGAGGCCCAACCAGCCCCAGCATTTT. Full variable domain (outside the CDR3, taken from reference TRBV28 and TRBJ1-5): DVKVTQSSRYLVKRTGEKVFLECVQDMDHENMFWYRQDPGLGLRLIYFSYDVKMKEKGDIPEGYSVSREKKERFSLILESASTNQTSMYLCASSLIGRRPNQPQHFGDGTRLSIL.

The V gene is TRBV4-2, the J gene TRBJ2-1; maybe TRBD1 (6 bases). The CDR3 runs to 17 residues. The germline CDR1 and CDR2 sequences are LGHNA and YNFKEQ. Trimming took 0 bases from V and 6 from J, leaving 18 bases between them. The CDR3 loop is CASSQDQGQPRGNEQFF. The CDR3 coding sequence is TGTGCCAGCAGCCAAGATCAAGGACAGCCCAGAGGCAATGAGCAGTTCTTC.

J is TRBJ1-2 and V is TRBV27; maybe TRBD1 (5 bases). CDR1 is MNHEY and CDR2 is SMNVEV in the germline V gene (reference sequence). V lost 9 bases and J lost 1, with 12 bases in between. This CDR3 is built from 13 residues. In DNA form, the CDR3 reads TGTGCCAGGTCGTTGGGGCATAACTATGGCTACACCTTC. This sequence encodes CARSLGHNYGYTF.